This T cell receptor (beta chain) was documented in a study of blood T cell repertoires in COVID-19. Study details: Samples of COVID-19 (acute and convalescent) were obtained from the United States, Italy and Spain.

V lost 4 bases to trimming and J lost 5 bases; unmatched junction nucleotides: 3. Germline values: CDR1 LNHNV, CDR2 YYDKDF (reference sequence). CDR3 length: 14 amino acids. Original handling: Cell counts per sample came from amplifying reference gene primers. Measured with immunoSEQ multiplex PCR; TCRdb has only the in-frame clones, and not every one. V and J calls and clone size come straight from that table; D and trimming were deduced from the DNA. The sample has about 100,000 clones, over 75% seen once. Sequences were obtained from peripheral blood. The receptor's source is a woman in her twenties or thirties with acute or convalescent COVID-19. The chain is built from TRBV15 and TRBJ1-4, with TRBD1 matching over 8 bases. The CDR3 region is CATSIDRGNEKLFF. As DNA, the CDR3 is TGTGCCACCAGCATCGACAGGGGCAATGAAAAACTGTTTTTT.